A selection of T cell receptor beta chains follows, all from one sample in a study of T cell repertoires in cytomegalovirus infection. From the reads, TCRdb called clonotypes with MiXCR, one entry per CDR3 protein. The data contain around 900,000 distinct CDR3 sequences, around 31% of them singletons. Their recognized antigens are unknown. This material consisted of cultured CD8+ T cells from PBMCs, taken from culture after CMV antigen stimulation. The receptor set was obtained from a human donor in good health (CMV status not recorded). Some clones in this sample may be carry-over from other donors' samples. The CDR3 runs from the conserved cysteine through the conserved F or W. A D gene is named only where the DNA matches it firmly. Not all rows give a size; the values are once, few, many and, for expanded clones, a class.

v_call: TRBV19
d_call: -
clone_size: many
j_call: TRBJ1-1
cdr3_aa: CASCYRPNTEAFF
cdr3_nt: TGTGCCAGTTGTTACAGGCCCAACACTGAAGCTTTCTTT

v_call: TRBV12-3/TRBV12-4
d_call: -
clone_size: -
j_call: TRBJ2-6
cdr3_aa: CVSSDQGNLFSGANVLTF
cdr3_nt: TGTGTCAGCAGTGACCAGGGCAACCTTTTCTCTGGGGCCAACGTCCTGACTTTC

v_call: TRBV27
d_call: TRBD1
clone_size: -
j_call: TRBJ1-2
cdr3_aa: CASSFQGADGPYGYTF
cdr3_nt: TGTGCCAGCAGTTTCCAGGGGGCTGATGGGCCCTATGGCTACACCTTC

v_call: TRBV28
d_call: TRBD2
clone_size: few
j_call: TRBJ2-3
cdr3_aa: CASSFERGKGFSTDTQYF
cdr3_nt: TGTGCCAGCAGTTTCGAGCGGGGAAAGGGCTTTAGCACAGATACGCAGTATTTT

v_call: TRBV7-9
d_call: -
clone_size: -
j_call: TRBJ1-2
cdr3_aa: CASSLESLYGYTF
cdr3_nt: TGTGCCAGCAGCTTAGAGTCCCTATATGGCTACACCTTC

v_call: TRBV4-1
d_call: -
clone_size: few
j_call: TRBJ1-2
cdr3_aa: CASSQPNVLDYGYTF
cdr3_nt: TGCGCCAGCAGCCAACCCAATGTTTTGGACTATGGCTACACCTTC

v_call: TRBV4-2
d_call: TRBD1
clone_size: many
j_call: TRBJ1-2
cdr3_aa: CASRETGTGNYGYTF
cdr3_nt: TGTGCCAGCAGAGAAACCGGGACAGGGAACTATGGCTACACCTTC

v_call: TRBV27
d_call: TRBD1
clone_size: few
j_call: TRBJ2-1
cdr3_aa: CASSYGTGVNEQFF
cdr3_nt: TGTGCCAGCAGTTACGGGACAGGGGTTAATGAGCAGTTCTTC

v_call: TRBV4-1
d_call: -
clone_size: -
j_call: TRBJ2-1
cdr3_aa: CASSPGGLDEQFF
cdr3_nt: TGCGCCAGCAGTCCAGGGGGGTTGGATGAGCAGTTCTTC

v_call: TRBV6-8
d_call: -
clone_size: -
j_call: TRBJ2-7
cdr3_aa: CASSDPTVGFHEQYF
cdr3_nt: TGTGCCAGCAGTGACCCGACAGTGGGCTTCCACGAGCAGTACTTC

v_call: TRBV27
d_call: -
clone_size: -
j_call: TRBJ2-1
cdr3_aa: CASGGLINEQFF
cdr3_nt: TGTGCCAGCGGGGGTCTAATAAATGAGCAGTTCTTC

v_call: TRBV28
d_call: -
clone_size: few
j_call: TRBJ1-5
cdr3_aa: CAISPTGLRNQPQHF
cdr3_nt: TGTGCCATCAGCCCTACAGGGCTCCGCAATCAGCCCCAGCATTTT

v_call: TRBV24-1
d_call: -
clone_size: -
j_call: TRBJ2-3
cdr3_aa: CATSDPYRETDTQYF
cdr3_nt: TGTGCCACCAGTGATCCGTACAGGGAGACAGATACGCAGTATTTT

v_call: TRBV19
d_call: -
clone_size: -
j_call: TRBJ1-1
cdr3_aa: CASSAGPQGSGLTEAFF
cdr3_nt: TGTGCCAGTAGTGCCGGACCTCAGGGGTCAGGGCTCACTGAAGCTTTCTTT

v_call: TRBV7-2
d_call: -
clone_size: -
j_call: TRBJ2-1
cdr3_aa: CASSLGGGRGGGNEQFF
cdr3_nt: TGTGCCAGCAGCTTGGGGGGGGGGCGAGGGGGGGGGAATGAGCAGTTCTTC

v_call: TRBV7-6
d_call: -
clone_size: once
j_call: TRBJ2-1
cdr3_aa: CASIPVLRRSCNEQFF
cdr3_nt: TGTGCCAGCATCCCAGTCCTTAGGCGCTCCTGCAATGAGCAGTTCTTC

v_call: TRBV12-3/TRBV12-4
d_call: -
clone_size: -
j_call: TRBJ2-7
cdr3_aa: CASSRRDDYNYEQYF
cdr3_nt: TGTGCCAGCAGCCGCCGGGACGACTACAATTACGAGCAGTACTTC

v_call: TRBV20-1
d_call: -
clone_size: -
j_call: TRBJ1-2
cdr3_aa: CSARDIGVHYGYTF
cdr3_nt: TGCAGTGCTAGAGATATTGGGGTTCACTATGGCTACACCTTC

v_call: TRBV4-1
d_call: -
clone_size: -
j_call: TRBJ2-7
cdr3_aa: CASSQDPPSRQDYEQYF
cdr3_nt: TGCGCCAGCAGCCAAGATCCCCCTAGTCGACAGGACTACGAGCAGTACTTC

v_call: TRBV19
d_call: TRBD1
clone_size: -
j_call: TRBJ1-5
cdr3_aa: CATRGQGSNQPQHF
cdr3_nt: TGTGCCACTAGGGGACAGGGAAGCAATCAGCCCCAGCATTTT

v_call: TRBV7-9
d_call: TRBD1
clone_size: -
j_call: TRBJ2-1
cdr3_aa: CASSGDRGRWSYNEQFF
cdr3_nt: TGTGCCAGCAGCGGGGACAGGGGGCGTTGGTCCTACAATGAGCAGTTCTTC

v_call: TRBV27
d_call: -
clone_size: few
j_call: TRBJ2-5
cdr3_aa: CASSSGWRPQETQYF
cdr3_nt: TGTGCCAGCAGTTCGGGGTGGAGACCACAAGAGACCCAGTACTTC

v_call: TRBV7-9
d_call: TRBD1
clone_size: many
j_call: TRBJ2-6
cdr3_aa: CASSSPVSGQGPDSGANVLTF
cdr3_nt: TGTGCCAGCAGCTCACCCGTCTCCGGACAGGGGCCGGACTCTGGGGCCAACGTCCTGACTTTC

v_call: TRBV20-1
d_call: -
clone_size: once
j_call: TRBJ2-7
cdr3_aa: CSARDLVDSTYEQYF
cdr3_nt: TGCAGTGCTAGAGATCTTGTTGACAGCACCTACGAGCAGTACTTC

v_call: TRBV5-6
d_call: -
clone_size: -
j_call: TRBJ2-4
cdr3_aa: CASSLGQGEALLTKNIQYF
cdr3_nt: TGTGCCAGCAGCCTTGGCCAGGGAGAGGCACTATTGACCAAAAACATTCAGTACTTC

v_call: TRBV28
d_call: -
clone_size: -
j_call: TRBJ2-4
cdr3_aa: CASSFNYQAKNIQYF
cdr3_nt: TGTGCCAGCAGTTTCAACTATCAAGCCAAAAACATTCAGTACTTC

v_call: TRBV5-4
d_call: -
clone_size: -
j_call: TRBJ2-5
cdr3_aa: CASSFNAETQYF
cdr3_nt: TGTGCCAGCAGCTTCAATGCGGAGACCCAGTACTTC

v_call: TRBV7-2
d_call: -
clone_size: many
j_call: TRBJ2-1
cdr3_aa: CASSPLGLTWNEQFF
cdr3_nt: TGTGCCAGCAGCCCTCTCGGACTTACTTGGAATGAGCAGTTCTTC

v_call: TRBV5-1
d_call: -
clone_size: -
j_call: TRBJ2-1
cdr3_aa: CASSVRQGYNEQFF
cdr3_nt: TGCGCCAGCAGCGTTCGTCAGGGGTACAATGAGCAGTTCTTC

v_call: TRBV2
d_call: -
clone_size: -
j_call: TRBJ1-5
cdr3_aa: CASSEAGTRQPQHF
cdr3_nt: TGTGCCAGCAGTGAGGCTGGGACTCGGCAGCCCCAGCATTTT

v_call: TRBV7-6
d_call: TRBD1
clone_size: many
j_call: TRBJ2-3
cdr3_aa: CASSILGGADTQYF
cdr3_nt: TGTGCCAGCAGTATCCTAGGGGGCGCAGATACGCAGTATTTT

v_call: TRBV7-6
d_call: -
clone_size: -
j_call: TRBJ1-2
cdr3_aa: CASSFGGGPPSQYGYTF
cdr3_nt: TGTGCCAGCAGCTTTGGGGGGGGGCCTCCTTCCCAGTATGGCTACACCTTC

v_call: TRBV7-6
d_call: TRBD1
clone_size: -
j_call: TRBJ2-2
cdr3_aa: CASSHPGQGYTGELFF
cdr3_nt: TGTGCCAGCAGCCACCCGGGACAGGGGTACACCGGGGAGCTGTTTTTT

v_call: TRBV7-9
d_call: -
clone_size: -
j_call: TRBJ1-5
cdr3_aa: CASSPEARNNQPQHF
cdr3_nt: TGTGCCAGCAGCCCCGAGGCCAGGAACAATCAGCCCCAGCATTTT

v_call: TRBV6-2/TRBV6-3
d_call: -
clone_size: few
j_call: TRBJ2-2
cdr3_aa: CASSFPLGALSMSAGELFF
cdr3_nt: TGTGCCAGCAGTTTCCCCCTAGGGGCTCTCTCGATGAGCGCCGGGGAGCTGTTTTTT

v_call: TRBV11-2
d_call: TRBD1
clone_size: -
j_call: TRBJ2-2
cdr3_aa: CASSLATRQGFTGELFF
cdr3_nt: TGTGCCAGCAGCTTAGCTACCCGACAGGGTTTCACCGGGGAGCTGTTTTTT

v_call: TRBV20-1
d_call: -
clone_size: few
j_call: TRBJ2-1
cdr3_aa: CSARGTPQSTYNEQFF
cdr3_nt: TGCAGTGCTAGAGGTACCCCCCAGTCCACCTACAATGAGCAGTTCTTC